This T cell receptor (beta chain) is from a study of cytomegalovirus exposure and HLA in healthy donors. TCRdb keeps only in-frame clones here, not all; method: immunoSEQ multiplex PCR. Of about 220,000 clones in the sample, about 93% were seen once. The CDR3 is 15 amino acids. CDR1 is SGDLS, CDR2 YYNGEE, per germline. The ends were cut back, 0 bases at V and 5 bases at J, with 12 bases in the middle. This TCR was sampled from a woman younger than 30 in good health and CMV-seronegative. Sequenced material: PBMCs. The genes are TRBV9 and TRBJ2-1, with a possible D match to TRBD2 (6 bases). CDR3 in DNA: TGTGCCAGCAGCGTAGACGGGAGTATCGACAATGAGCAGTTCTTC. Translation: CASSVDGSIDNEQFF. The full variable domain, its missing parts supplied by reference TRBV9 and TRBJ2-1, is DSGVTQTPKHLITATGQRVTLRCSPRSGDLSVYWYQQSLDQGLQFLIQYYNGEERAKGNILERFSAQQFPDLHSELNLSSLELGDSALYFCASSVDGSIDNEQFFGPGTRLTVL.